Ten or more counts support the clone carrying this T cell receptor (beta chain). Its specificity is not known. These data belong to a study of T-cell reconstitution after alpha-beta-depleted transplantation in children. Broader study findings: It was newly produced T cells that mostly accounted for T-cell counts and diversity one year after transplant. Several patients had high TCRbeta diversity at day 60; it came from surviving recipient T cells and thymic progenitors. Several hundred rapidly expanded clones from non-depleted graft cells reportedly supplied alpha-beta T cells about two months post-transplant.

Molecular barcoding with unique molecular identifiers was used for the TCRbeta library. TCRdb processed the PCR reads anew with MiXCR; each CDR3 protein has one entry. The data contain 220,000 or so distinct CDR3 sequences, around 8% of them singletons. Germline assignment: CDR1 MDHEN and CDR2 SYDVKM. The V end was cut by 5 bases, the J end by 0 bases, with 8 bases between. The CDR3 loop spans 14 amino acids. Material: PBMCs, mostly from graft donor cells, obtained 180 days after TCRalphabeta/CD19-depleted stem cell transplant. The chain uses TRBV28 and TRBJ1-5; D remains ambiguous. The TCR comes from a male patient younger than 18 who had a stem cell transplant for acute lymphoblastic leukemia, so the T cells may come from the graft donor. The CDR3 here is CASSGQASNQPQHF. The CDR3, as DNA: TGTGCCAGCAGTGGGCAGGCTAGCAATCAGCCCCAGCATTTT.